This T cell receptor beta chain appears in the sequencing data of a study of blood T cell repertoires in COVID-19. Study context: T cells, B-cell-depleted T cells, or PBMCs provided the cDNA or gDNA that served as material.

CDR3 length: 13 residues. Trimming left V 8 bases short and J 5 bases short, with 12 bases between. Germline V gene sequence: CDR1 MNHEY, CDR2 SMNVEV (reference sequence). This table comes from immunoSEQ multiplex PCR, and its TCRdb copy is limited to in-frame clones, with some not included. This table holds over 110,000 clones, about four fifths found once. The cohort comprised adults aged about 18 to 90 years residing in about two dozen US areas. The rearrangement uses TRBV27 and TRBJ1-4; tentatively, D is TRBD1 (5 bases). Material: PBMCs or T cells enriched from blood (not recorded which). This TCR derives from a man aged 35 to 55 with acute COVID-19. CDR3 loop: CASLSGDNEKLFF. For the CDR3, the DNA is TGTGCCAGCCTCAGCGGGGACAATGAAAAACTGTTTTTT. Drawing the rest from reference TRBV27 and TRBJ1-4, the complete variable domain is EAQVTQNPRYLITVTGKKLTVTCSQNMNHEYMSWYRQDPGLGLRQIYYSMNVEVTDKGDVPEGYKVSRKEKRNFPLILESPSPNQTSLYFCASLSGDNEKLFFGSGTQLSVL.